A single sample is the source of the 22 T cell receptor beta chains below, sequenced in a study of cytomegalovirus exposure and HLA in healthy donors. Primers: 60 Vbeta forward and 13 Jbeta reverse. Produced via immunoSEQ multiplex PCR; TCRdb's table is partial and in-frame only. This sample has tens of thousands of clones, with around 82% found just once. The sequenced material came from PBMCs. The receptors stem from a young man in good health and CMV-seropositive.

V is TRBV29-1 and J is TRBJ2-7, with 8 positions matching TRBD2. V lost 2 bases to trimming and J lost 5 bases; unmatched junction nucleotides: 2. Germline CDR1 SQVTM, CDR2 ANQGSEA. This CDR3 spans 12 amino acids. DNA for the CDR3: TGCAGCGTTGAATCGGGAGGGAACGAGCAGTACTTC. Translated, it gives CSVESGGNEQYF.

This chain joins TRBV5-1 and TRBJ2-1, with a weak D call TRBD2 (6 bases). Germline CDR1 SGHRS, CDR2 YFSETQ. V lost 2 bases and J 5 bases, leaving 14 bases between the germline ends. The CDR3 consists of 15 residues. The chain's CDR3 is CASSLTGSRDNEQFF. In DNA, the CDR3 is TGCGCCAGCAGCTTAACCGGGAGTAGGGACAATGAGCAGTTCTTC. The whole variable domain, remainder taken from reference TRBV5-1 and TRBJ2-1, is KAGVTQTPRYLIKTRGQQVTLSCSPISGHRSVSWYQQTPGQGLQFLFEYFSETQRNKGNFPGRFSGRQFSNSRSEMNVSTLELGDSALYLCASSLTGSRDNEQFFGPGTRLTVL.

The chain employs TRBV7-8 and TRBJ1-6; D remains unclear. V shed 1 base and J shed 8 bases, with 12 bases lying between them. The CDR3 runs to 15 residues. Germline V lookup: CDR1 SGHVS, CDR2 FQNEAQ. This chain's CDR3 is CASSLGTDYYSPLHF. CDR3 sequence (DNA): TGTGCCAGCAGCTTAGGAACAGACTACTATTCACCCCTCCACTTT.

The V call is TRBV10-3, the J call TRBJ2-7; D possibly corresponds to TRBD1 (6 bases). This CDR3 has 16 residues. Germline V gives CDR1 ENHRY, CDR2 SYGVKD. The V end was cut by 2 bases, the J end by 2 bases, with 16 bases between. CDR3 nucleotides: TGTGCCATCAGTGAGCTGAACAGGGACGGGGCCTACGAGCAGTACTTC. As protein: CAISELNRDGAYEQYF.

The chain is built from TRBV9 and TRBJ1-2, with 9 bases that match TRBD1. The CDR3 has 17 residues. CDR1 and CDR2 from the germline V gene are SGDLS and YYNGEE. V lost 0 bases, J lost 7 bases, and 13 bases stayed unmatched. The CDR3 DNA reads TGTGCCAGCAGCGTAGAGGGGACAGGGTTGGTCTCGGGTGGCTACACCTTC. As protein: CASSVEGTGLVSGGYTF.

This chain connects TRBV11-1 to TRBJ1-1; D is uncertain. Per the germline V gene, CDR1 is SGHAT and CDR2 is FQDESV (reference sequence). V dropped 2 bases and J dropped 3 bases, with 10 bases sitting between them. The CDR3 covers 14 residues. The CDR3 DNA is TGTGCCAGCAGCTTAATTCGGGTTGACACTGAAGCTTTCTTT. Translation: CASSLIRVDTEAFF.

This clone has a handful of counts. The V and J genes are TRBV2 and TRBJ2-1, with 7 bases fitting TRBD1. The CDR3 covers 12 residues. Per germline, CDR1 SNHLY and CDR2 FYNNEI. The V segment lost 8 bases and the J segment 5 bases; nucleotides outside the gene matches: 3. Here the CDR3 DNA reads TGTGCCAGCTACAGGGGCGACAATGAGCAGTTCTTC. Translating it yields CASYRGDNEQFF.

V and J are TRBV7-8 and TRBJ1-2; 8 bases agree with TRBD1. The CDR3 runs 17 residues. Germline assignment: CDR1 SGHVS and CDR2 FQNEAQ. The ends lost 6 bases at V and 6 bases at J; junction bases unmatched: 18. The chain's CDR3 is CASRGTGTGRRGNGYTF. The CDR3 bases are TGTGCCAGCAGAGGTACCGGGACAGGCCGAAGAGGGAATGGCTACACCTTC.

The genes are TRBV9 and TRBJ1-1; the match to TRBD1 covers 10 bases. Per germline, CDR1 SGDLS and CDR2 YYNGEE. CDR3 length equals 14 residues. With 4 bases clipped from V and 3 bases from J, the junction kept 3 bases outside the gene matches. CDR3 region: CASSIGQGDTEAFF. CDR3 nucleotide sequence: TGTGCCAGCAGCATAGGACAGGGGGACACTGAAGCTTTCTTT.

This chain links TRBV6-1 with TRBJ2-3; a weak D match, TRBD1 (5 bases). The CDR3 consists of 15 residues. The germline V gene encodes CDR1 MNHNS and CDR2 SASEGT. Trimming stripped 6 bases from V and 5 bases from J, with 18 bases between. The CDR3 loop reads CASRVDRRAGDTQYF. Here the CDR3 DNA reads TGTGCCAGCAGGGTAGACAGAAGGGCAGGAGATACGCAGTATTTT.

Details on this clone: This sample also contains other DNA sequences that code for the same CDR3. The chain recombines TRBV28 with TRBJ1-2; possible D gene TRBD1, 6 bases. This CDR3 contains 13 residues. V lost 2 bases and J 4 bases, leaving 8 bases between the germline ends. CDR1 MDHEN and CDR2 SYDVKM come from the germline V gene. CDR3 protein: CASSLQGGYGYTF. CDR3 nucleotides: TGTGCCAGCAGTTTACAAGGGGGCTATGGCTACACCTTC.

V gene TRBV5-5 combines with J gene TRBJ2-3; 7 nucleotides align to TRBD1. With V trimmed by 4 bases and J by 6 bases, 11 bases remained unmatched. Germline CDR1 reads SGHKS; CDR2 reads YYEKEE (reference sequence). CDR3 length: 15 amino acids. CDR3 residues: CASSVQTGTRDTQYF. In nucleotides, the CDR3 is TGTGCCAGCAGCGTGCAGACAGGGACGAGGGATACGCAGTATTTT.

The chain uses TRBV28 and TRBJ2-7, with TRBD2 identical over 7 bases. V dropped 5 bases and J dropped 3; count of bases not matched to a gene: 13. The CDR3 runs 16 residues. Germline CDR1 and CDR2: MDHEN and SYDVKM. CDR3 loop: CASSRPGLRGSYEQYF. The CDR3 bases are TGTGCCAGCAGTCGCCCGGGACTACGAGGCAGCTACGAGCAGTACTTC.

The rearrangement links TRBV29-1 to TRBJ2-3, with TRBD1 matching 8 bases. The J segment lost 6 bases and the V segment lost 3 bases, leaving 11 bases of the junction unmatched. The CDR3 loop spans 15 amino acids. Germline V gene lookup returns CDR1 SQVTM and CDR2 ANQGSEA. This CDR3 reads CSVETGTGVLDTQYF. CDR3 DNA sequence: TGCAGCGTTGAGACCGGGACAGGAGTCTTGGATACGCAGTATTTT.

Sample share makes this clone medium-sized (0.01 to 0.1%). The gene calls are TRBV5-6 and TRBJ2-2; D not certain. The CDR3 loop spans 14 amino acids. The germline CDR1 and CDR2 sequences are SGHDT and YYEEEE. Trimming removed 3 bases at V and 0 bases at J, with 6 bases between. CDR3 in amino acids: CASSSDTNTGELFF. The CDR3 DNA is TGTGCCAGCAGCTCCGACACGAACACCGGGGAGCTGTTTTTT.

This clone occurred once. The chain couples TRBV15 to TRBJ1-1, with 7 bases fitting TRBD1. CDR3 length: 15 residues. From germline, CDR1 is LNHNV and CDR2 YYDKDF (reference sequence). With 3 bases clipped from V and 5 bases from J, the junction kept 9 bases outside the gene matches. The chain's CDR3 is CATSSLRGTATEAFF. CDR3 in DNA: TGTGCCACCAGCAGTCTCAGGGGGACAGCTACTGAAGCTTTCTTT.

The genes are TRBV27 and TRBJ1-2, with D tentatively TRBD1 (5 bases). The V end lost 1 base, the J end lost 5 bases, and 14 bases lay between the germline ends. The CDR3 covers 15 residues. The germline V gene has CDR1 MNHEY and CDR2 SMNVEV (reference sequence). The CDR3 protein is CASSLLDSLGYGYTF. The CDR3 DNA follows: TGTGCCAGCAGTTTATTAGACAGTCTGGGGTATGGCTACACCTTC.

The V and J genes are TRBV2 and TRBJ1-2; D gene ambiguous. This CDR3 is built from 14 residues. The germline gives CDR1 SNHLY, CDR2 FYNNEI. V lost 0 bases and J lost 4, with 9 bases in between. The CDR3 DNA is TGTGCCAGCAGTGAAGCGGGCACCGGCTATGGCTACACCTTC. Residues: CASSEAGTGYGYTF.

The CDR3 coding sequence is TGTGCCAGCAGTTCCGGACTAGCGGGTAATGAGCAGTTCTTC. Translating it yields CASSSGLAGNEQFF. This sequence joins TRBV28 and TRBJ2-1; 11 bases agree with TRBD2. The CDR3 is 14 amino acids. Germline trimming cut 4 bases from V and 7 bases from J; bases unmatched to any gene: 3. The germline V gene encodes CDR1 MDHEN and CDR2 SYDVKM.

V and J are TRBV10-2 and TRBJ2-5; possibly TRBD1 for D (5 bases). V was pared by 6 bases and J by 5 bases, with 13 bases between. From germline, CDR1 is WSHSY and CDR2 SAAADI. The CDR3 extends over 13 amino acids. The CDR3 sequence: CASRLTGAETQYF. CDR3 nucleotide sequence: TGCGCCAGCAGGCTTACAGGCGCCGAGACCCAGTACTTC.

This clone was seen a single time. V and J are TRBV18 and TRBJ2-2; 9 positions agree with TRBD1. Germline CDR1 reads KGHSH; CDR2 reads LQKENI. The ends lost 6 bases at V and 1 base at J; junction bases unmatched: 6. This CDR3 region has 16 residues. The CDR3 loop reads CASSEQTGGNTGELFF. The DNA of the CDR3 is TGTGCCAGCTCCGAACAGACAGGGGGGAACACCGGGGAGCTGTTTTTT.

This chain connects TRBV5-4 to TRBJ2-5; 7 bases fit TRBD1. The J call may be mistaken, given a closer DNA end match to TRBJ2-7. The CDR3 totals 14 residues. CDR1 and CDR2 from the germline V gene are SGHNT and YYREEE (reference sequence). CDR3 nucleotide sequence: TGTGCCAGCAGTCAAAACAGGGGAATGAACGAGCAGTACTTC. This sequence encodes CASSQNRGMNEQYF.